This T cell receptor (beta chain) derives from a study of T cell repertoires in cytomegalovirus infection. Background on the study: It was the public TCR beta signatures that indicated both CMV infection and matching HLA type.

TCRdb reprocessed the reads via MiXCR and lists one record per CDR3 protein. The data hold approximately 260,000 distinct CDR3 sequences, with about 20% observed a single time. Trimming removed 7 bases from V and 3 bases from J; junction bases left unmatched: 18. CDR3 length: 18 residues. About this clonotype itself: What it recognizes is unknown.

The sequences come from cultured PBMCs, collected from culture after CMV antigen stimulation. The rearrangement joins TRBV12-3 or TRBV12-4 to TRBJ2-3, with 8 bases matching TRBD2. The clonotype comes from a human donor in good health (CMV status not recorded). Some clones in this sample may be carry-over from other donors' samples. CDR3 sequence (DNA): TGTGCCAGCACTACTAATATAGTTGGAGCGGGAGAAACAGATACGCAGTATTTT. This translates into CASTTNIVGAGETDTQYF.